This TCR beta chain came from a study of control samples from healthy donors and cancer patients. CDR3 size: 14 residues. V was pared by 4 bases and J by 7 bases, with 17 bases between. Germline assignment: CDR1 SGHDT and CDR2 YYEEEE. The protocol was immunoSEQ multiplex PCR, while the TCRdb copy is restricted to in-frame clones and leaves out a portion. Of more than 80,000 clones listed, 85% to 95% are singletons. Sequencing was carried out using blood. V usage is TRBV5-6 and J usage is TRBJ1-1; a possible D gene is TRBD1 (5 bases). The origin of this receptor is a man aged 18 to 30 in good health. The chain's CDR3 is CASSRIWGMGEAFF. The CDR3 nucleotides are TGTGCCAGCAGCCGCATTTGGGGGATGGGTGAAGCTTTCTTT. Complete variable domain (other parts from reference TRBV5-6 and TRBJ1-1): DAGVTQSPTHLIKTRGQQVTLRCSPKSGHDTVSWYQQALGQGPQFIFQYYEEEERQRGNFPDRFSGHQFPNYSSELNVNALLLGDSALYLCASSRIWGMGEAFFGQGTRLTVV.